The rows below give T cell receptor beta chains drawn from one sample of a study of shared T cell receptors in the human thymus. Profiling relied on immunoSEQ multiplex PCR, and the TCRdb table lists in-frame clones only, not all of them. The table records under 450,000 clones, 85% to 95% of them present only once. The sequenced material came from thymocytes. The receptor set was obtained from a human donor. Each CDR3 is given without its conserved first and last residue.

cdr3_aa	cdr3_length	j_call	v_call
SVTGISYGYT	10	TRBJ1-2	TRBV29-1
ASSGTGNTGELF	12	TRBJ2-2	TRBV6-4
SADRGCEQY	9	TRBJ2-7	TRBV20-1
SALGQETQY	9	TRBJ2-5	TRBV20-1
ATIPKLKDRFGSETQY	16	TRBJ2-5	TRBV15
ASSFDVRGARNGYT	14	TRBJ1-2	TRBV28
ASRLAVSYEQY	11	TRBJ2-7	TRBV27
ASSFTALRTGLDEQY	15	TRBJ2-7	TRBV7-2
ASSAFPVSEFEQY	13	TRBJ2-7	TRBV7-8
ASSLIRGGRETQY	13	TRBJ2-5	TRBV13